The 23 T cell receptor beta chains given below trace back to one sample, sequenced in a study of identical twins. TCRdb analysed the 5' RACE reads with MiXCR anew, one entry per CDR3 protein. The sample yields about 520,000 distinct CDR3 sequences, about 20% seen once. The same sample was also studied in work on T cells expressing NK-cell markers.

The sample taken for sequencing was CD4+ T cells sorted from blood. Receptor source: a woman aged 18-35 years in good health.

The chain carries TRBV3-1 and TRBJ2-7; possible D gene TRBD2, 5 bases. This CDR3 comprises 13 residues. The V end lost 0 bases, the J end lost 7 bases, and 10 bases lay between the germline ends. The V gene's germline CDR1 is LGHDT and CDR2 YNNKEL (reference sequence). CDR3 protein: CASSQDTRGEQYF. For the CDR3, the DNA is TGTGCCAGCAGCCAAGACACCCGGGGAGAGCAGTACTTC.

For the CDR3, the DNA is TGTGCCAGCAGTCCATCTTCGGTCGGGAGAGGGGTCCAAGAGACCCAGTACTTC. It specifies CASSPSSVGRGVQETQYF. The V gene is TRBV12-3 or TRBV12-4, the J gene TRBJ2-5, with D possibly being TRBD2 (6 bases). The CDR3 loop spans 18 amino acids. V was clipped by 5 bases and J by 1 base, with 23 bases between them.

The chain employs TRBV5-1 and TRBJ1-6, with TRBD1 matching over 8 bases. Trimming at V came to 3 bases and at J to 10 bases, leaving 21 bases not matched to a gene. This CDR3 spans 19 amino acids. Germline CDR1 is SGHRS and CDR2 is YFSETQ. CDR3 coding DNA: TGCGCCAGCAGCTGGATTCCGGACAGGGAAGGTGCGGGAGGCTCACCCCTCCACTTT. Protein sequence: CASSWIPDREGAGGSPLHF.

This clonotype was recorded a few times. The chain couples TRBV6-1 to TRBJ2-5; 9 bases align to TRBD1. The CDR3 is 15 residues long. Losses at the gene ends were 5 bases for V and 4 bases for J; bases not matched to a gene: 8. Per germline, CDR1 MNHNS and CDR2 SASEGT. The CDR3 spells CASSRPGQGRETQYF. The CDR3 DNA reads TGTGCCAGCAGTCGCCCGGGACAGGGACGAGAGACCCAGTACTTC.

There are many counts of this clonotype. The chain recombines TRBV29-1 with TRBJ2-7; 14 bases are a match to TRBD2. Trimming cost V 4 bases and J 2 bases; bases outside gene matches: 10. Germline values: CDR1 SQVTM, CDR2 ANQGSEA. The CDR3 is made up of 17 amino acids. The CDR3 DNA follows: TGCAGCGTTGTCGGGACTAGCGGGAGTAGGGTCACCTACGAGCAGTACTTC. This translates into CSVVGTSGSRVTYEQYF.

The J gene is TRBJ2-1, the V gene TRBV6-5, with 11 bases lining up with TRBD2. From germline, CDR1 is MNHEY and CDR2 SVGAGI. The ends lost 2 bases at V and 3 bases at J; junction bases unmatched: 12. The CDR3 contains 19 residues. The chain's CDR3 is CASSYRLPTSGAFYNEQFF. CDR3 bases: TGTGCCAGCAGTTACCGCCTCCCGACTAGCGGGGCCTTCTACAATGAGCAGTTCTTC.

The genes are TRBV3-1 and TRBJ2-3; tentatively, D is TRBD1 or TRBD2 (5 bases each). V dropped 3 bases and J dropped 1 base, with 8 bases sitting between them. Per the germline V gene, CDR1 is LGHDT and CDR2 is YNNKEL (reference sequence). CDR3 size: 14 residues. CDR3 DNA: TGTGCCAGCAGCCAGGGGACGCGCACAGATACGCAGTATTTT. Its protein is CASSQGTRTDTQYF.

This clonotype has a handful of counts. This chain uses TRBV5-1 with TRBJ2-2; D not resolved. CDR1 is SGHRS, CDR2 YFSETQ, per germline. CDR3 length: 14 residues. Trimming left V 3 bases short and J 5 bases short, with 11 bases between. The CDR3 loop is CASSSMGTTGELFF. In nucleotides, the CDR3 is TGCGCCAGCAGCTCCATGGGTACGACCGGGGAGCTGTTTTTT.

A few counts support this clonotype. The chain is built from TRBV6-1 and TRBJ2-1, with 13 bases that match TRBD2. Germline trimming cut 4 bases from V and 9 bases from J; bases unmatched to any gene: 9. The CDR3 has 16 residues. Germline V gives CDR1 MNHNS, CDR2 SASEGT. CDR3 amino acids: CASSVHTSGGDAEQFF. The CDR3 DNA sequence: TGTGCCAGCAGTGTCCACACTAGCGGGGGGGACGCTGAGCAGTTCTTC.

This clonotype was seen once. The chain carries TRBV6-4 and TRBJ2-7; no clear D gene. The length of the CDR3 is 13 residues. Trimming stripped 7 bases from V and 2 bases from J, with 12 bases between. The germline V gene encodes CDR1 MRHNA and CDR2 SNTAGT. Written as DNA, the CDR3 is TGTGCCAGCACGACCCGGAGAACCTACGAGCAGTACTTC. Translating gives CASTTRRTYEQYF.

This clonotype was observed many times. The rearrangement links TRBV24-1 to TRBJ2-1, with a possible D match to TRBD1 (5 bases). Trimming shortened V by 8 bases and J by 4 bases, and 23 bases separated the two germline ends. Germline V gives CDR1 KGHDR, CDR2 SFDVKD. This CDR3 is 17 amino acids long. In DNA, the CDR3 is TGTGCCACCACCCTAAATCGCCTGCCAGGGCCATACAATGAGCAGTTCTTC. It encodes CATTLNRLPGPYNEQFF.

The rearrangement uses TRBV7-3 and TRBJ1-2, with 8 bases identical to TRBD1. Germline-derived CDR1 and CDR2 are SGHTA and FQGTGA. This CDR3 comprises 13 residues. J was trimmed by 6 bases and V by 3 bases; bases with no gene match: 3. The CDR3 DNA sequence: TGTGCCAGCAGCTTTGGACAGGGAGATGGCTACACCTTC. Protein product: CASSFGQGDGYTF.

The rearrangement links TRBV7-2 to TRBJ2-3; D may be TRBD2 (6 bases). V was cut by 5 bases and J by 2 bases, with 14 bases left in between. CDR3 size: 15 residues. Per the germline V gene, CDR1 is SGHTA and CDR2 is FQGNSA. The CDR3 sequence: CASSPMGGPTDTQYF. As DNA, the CDR3 is TGTGCCAGCAGCCCAATGGGGGGACCCACAGATACGCAGTATTTT.

The chain links TRBV29-1 to TRBJ2-7, with 9 bases aligning to TRBD1. The CDR3 spans 15 residues. CDR1 is SQVTM, CDR2 ANQGSEA, per germline. The J segment lost 7 bases and the V segment lost 0 bases, leaving 10 bases of the junction unmatched. CDR3 residues: CSVEDPQGARGEQYF. CDR3 DNA sequence: TGCAGCGTTGAAGACCCACAGGGGGCGCGGGGGGAGCAGTACTTC.

Only a few counts were recorded for this clonotype. V usage is TRBV20-1 and J usage is TRBJ2-7, with D possibly matching TRBD1 (5 bases). V was shortened by 1 base and J by 2 bases, with 18 bases between the two germline ends. CDR1 and CDR2 from the germline V gene are DFQATT and SNEGSKA (reference sequence). The CDR3 loop spans 16 amino acids. The CDR3 here is CSARVGSGFPTYEQYF. The DNA for the CDR3 is TGCAGTGCTAGAGTTGGATCAGGGTTTCCCACCTACGAGCAGTACTTC.

This chain connects TRBV12-3 or TRBV12-4 to TRBJ2-7; D call uncertain. With 5 bases removed from V and 6 bases from J, the gap between germline ends came to 14 bases. The CDR3 has 13 residues. The CDR3: CASSHPNEVEQYF. Here the CDR3 DNA reads TGTGCCAGCAGTCACCCGAATGAGGTCGAGCAGTACTTC.

This clonotype was counted only a few times. The chain combines TRBV15 with TRBJ2-7; D unresolved. This CDR3 region has 13 residues. V was trimmed by 1 base and J by 2 bases, leaving 6 bases between them. Looked up from germline, CDR1 is LNHNV and CDR2 is YYDKDF (reference sequence). DNA for the CDR3: TGTGCCACCAGCAGAGGCAGGACCTACGAGCAGTACTTC. Its translation is CATSRGRTYEQYF.

Concerning this clonotype: One end of the junction does not line up with germline, which may come from a read error. The genes are TRBV10-3 and TRBJ2-5; 9 nucleotides match TRBD2. The CDR3 runs to 15 residues. In germline, CDR1 is ENHRY, CDR2 SYGVKD. CDR3 in amino acids: CAISPGSSGVENQYF. CDR3 sequence (DNA): TGTGCCATCAGCCCCGGGTCTAGCGGGGTAGAGAACCAGTACTTC.

This clonotype was counted between two and nine times. The V and J genes are TRBV3-1 and TRBJ2-1; 9 nucleotides match TRBD2. V shed 5 bases, J shed 5 bases, and the junction held 4 bases outside the gene matches. The CDR3 has 14 residues. Germline V gene sequence: CDR1 LGHDT, CDR2 YNNKEL (reference sequence). CDR3 coding DNA: TGTGCCAGCAGCGTGCGGGGGGGGGACAATGAGCAGTTCTTC. Translating gives CASSVRGGDNEQFF.

This clonotype appeared a few times. V is TRBV5-1 and J is TRBJ2-5; maybe TRBD1 (5 bases). Germline CDR1 reads SGHRS; CDR2 reads YFSETQ. The V end lost 2 bases, the J end lost 1 base, and 12 bases lay between the germline ends. The CDR3 covers 15 residues. This CDR3 reads CASSFGAAGQETQYF. The CDR3 DNA sequence: TGCGCCAGCAGCTTTGGGGCAGCTGGCCAAGAGACCCAGTACTTC.

V gene TRBV6-5 combines with J gene TRBJ1-2; the D gene is possibly TRBD1 (6 bases). CDR1 and CDR2 from the germline V gene are MNHEY and SVGAGI. V shed 4 bases and J shed 8 bases, with 14 bases lying between them. The CDR3 loop spans 13 amino acids. This CDR3 reads CASSFGGRDGYTF. The CDR3 DNA follows: TGTGCCAGCAGTTTTGGGGGCAGGGACGGCTACACCTTC.

The sample holds a few counts of this clonotype. The CDR3 loop is CASSVATMGEQYF. CDR3 nucleotide sequence: TGTGCCAGCAGCGTAGCAACTATGGGCGAGCAGTACTTC. The chain combines TRBV9 with TRBJ2-7; D ambiguous. Trimming shortened V by 0 bases and J by 6 bases, and 10 bases separated the two germline ends. The CDR3 is made up of 13 amino acids. CDR1 is SGDLS and CDR2 is YYNGEE in the germline V gene.

This clonotype occurred many times. The V and J genes are TRBV5-1 and TRBJ2-3, with a possible D match to TRBD2 (5 bases). Per germline, CDR1 SGHRS and CDR2 YFSETQ. CDR3 size: 16 residues. V lost 3 bases to trimming and J lost 3 bases, with 17 bases between them. The DNA for the CDR3 is TGCGCCAGCAGCTCGGGGATGGTTGCAGCGACAGATACGCAGTATTTT. Translated, it gives CASSSGMVAATDTQYF.